This TCR beta chain was captured in a study of T cells in Graves' hyperthyroidism and ophthalmopathy. A few counts support this clonotype. The investigators amplified TCR beta CDR3 regions from RNA transcripts. When the TCR CDR3 underwent first-round RT-PCR, the HTBI primer set was used. TCRdb used MiXCR to reprocess the multiplex PCR reads, holding one entry per CDR3 protein. Of 360,000 or so distinct CDR3 sequences in the sample, roughly 15% were seen once. It was uncontrolled infection, other autoimmune disease, pregnancy or lactation that excluded patients. Orbital computed tomography and thyroid ultrasound, together with serum TRAb and thyroxine and clinical symptoms, were used for diagnoses. The sequence derives from a woman in her fifties or sixties with Graves' ophthalmopathy. Material for sequencing was blood.

The CDR3 reads CASSIDPRLAGVLPDTQYF. DNA of the CDR3: TGTGCCAGTAGTATAGACCCCAGACTAGCGGGAGTATTGCCAGATACGCAGTATTTT. The chain uses TRBV19 and TRBJ2-3; the match to TRBD2 covers 12 bases. The CDR3 runs to 19 residues. With V trimmed by 0 bases and J by 4 bases, 11 bases remained unmatched. Germline CDR1 is LNHDA and CDR2 is SQIVND (reference sequence).